The present entry profiles one TCR beta chain with its context. This clone has a single count. There is no known antigen for this receptor. Base quality data are lacking; no much larger clone is found one base away. These data are taken from a study of technical replicates of blood from several donors (dated by TCRdb to 2016 to 2017). Library prep was done by the immunoSEQ multiplex PCR assay. TCRdb provides this immuneACCESS table in a form limited to in-frame rearrangements. Some clones are lacking; in checked studies, under half of them reflect an unresolved V gene, and why the rest are absent is not known. The sample table shows about 83,000 clones, and roughly 91% are seen once. The ten biggest clones cover approximately 0.41% of the sample. Spanning cysteine to phenylalanine, the CDR3 consists of 14 amino acids. Here the CDR3 DNA is all that survives: 42 bases in frame from base 1. V gives up 2 bases and J gives up 3 bases, and the segment between their germline ends measures 8 bases. Based on the germline V gene (reference sequence), the CDR1 and CDR2 sequences are MNHEY and SMNVEV.

Sample: T cells isolated from PBMCs. The chain couples TRBV27 to TRBJ1-5; the D gene is possibly TRBD1, with 5 bases matching. The TCR comes from a human donor in good health. The nucleotide sequence is TGTGCCAGCAGTTTACTCAGGGACAATCAGCCCCAGCATTTT. This codes for CASSLLRDNQPQHF.